This T cell receptor beta chain was captured in a study of molecular identifiers for immune sequencing clone quantification. Listed TCR primers and previously described methods were used for bulk TCR libraries. MiXCR was run by TCRdb on the PCR reads, yielding one entry per CDR3 protein. The sample holds about 500,000 distinct CDR3 sequences, 20% to 25% seen once. A word on this clonotype: Its specificity is unknown.

The CDR3 is made up of 17 amino acids. V was cut by 4 bases and J by 4 bases, with 20 bases left in between. Study-wide results and limits: Jurkat TCR RNA spiked in from one cell could reportedly be detected among about a million naive cells.

The TCR comes from a human donor in good health. Some libraries in this study had Jurkat cell RNA spiked in. The chain couples TRBV5-7 to TRBJ1-4, with D tentatively TRBD1 (5 bases). TRBV5-7 is flagged as an ORF with uncertain function. The sequencing input was naive CD8+ T cells from blood, with Jurkat cell RNA spiked in. Subset denoted: FACS-sorted CD8+CD4-CCR7+CD45RA+ naive T cells. The CDR3 sequence: CASSPHSSGPDNEKLFF. CDR3 DNA: TGTGCCAGCAGCCCCCACTCTTCGGGACCTGATAATGAAAAACTGTTTTTT.